The following is a T cell receptor beta chain sequence with its context. Libraries were prepared by immunoSEQ multiplex PCR; TCRdb keeps only in-frame clonotypes and omits some of them. The sample includes over 110,000 clones, 86% of them seen just once. The sample comes from a study of Ad26.COV2.S vaccination and SARS-CoV-2 variants. The CDR3 spans 16 residues. The input for sequencing was peripheral blood, taken after recovery from COVID-19. The clonotype comes from a human donor who had recovered from COVID-19. The J gene is TRBJ2-1, the V gene TRBV12-2; TRBD1, the table's D call, lacks a check against the DNA. TRBV12-2 is deemed a pseudogene. CDR3 residues: CASRYRDSCETNEQFF. For the CDR3, the DNA is TGTGCAAGTCGCTACCGGGACAGCTGTGAAACCAATGAGCAGTTCTTC.